The 26 T cell receptor beta chains below come from one sample, sequenced in a study of CD8 T cells in ankylosing spondylitis. TCRdb processed the 5' RACE reads anew with MiXCR; each CDR3 protein has one entry. The sample has roughly 230,000 distinct CDR3 sequences, 15% to 20% seen once. The sequenced material came from blood, either unsorted or a sorted T cell fraction (not recorded which). The source is a male donor with ankylosing spondylitis or in good health (not recorded which).

On this clonotype itself: Likely a read error: the CDR3 ends without its conserved phenylalanine or tryptophan. The CDR3: CASRGREQYL. CDR3 nucleotide sequence: TGTGCCAGCAGGGGGCGCGAGCAGTACCTC. The rearrangement joins TRBV25-1 to TRBJ2-7, with a tentative D call TRBD1 (5 bases). Trimming shortened V by 6 bases and J by 6 bases, and 6 bases separated the two germline ends. This CDR3 spans 10 amino acids. Germline CDR1 is MGHDK and CDR2 is SYGVNS.

This clonotype was counted only a few times. The gene calls are TRBV5-5 and TRBJ2-7, with 8 bases identical to TRBD2. The CDR3 runs 16 residues. The trim removed 1 base at V and 2 bases at J, leaving 8 bases unmatched. In germline, CDR1 is SGHKS, CDR2 YYEKEE (reference sequence). The CDR3 sequence: CASSLYLLAEAYEQYF. The CDR3 coding sequence is TGTGCCAGCAGCTTGTATTTACTAGCGGAAGCCTACGAGCAGTACTTC.

The chain recombines TRBV7-3 with TRBJ2-3; D is perhaps TRBD1 (5 bases). The V end lost 1 base, the J end lost 3 bases, and 11 bases lay between the germline ends. Germline assignment: CDR1 SGHTA and CDR2 FQGTGA. The CDR3 is made up of 15 amino acids. As DNA, the CDR3 is TGTGCCAGCAGCTTAAGGGGCAGGGAAACAGATACGCAGTATTTT. Encoded protein: CASSLRGRETDTQYF.

This clonotype occurred a few times. The chain has TRBV7-3 and TRBJ2-1; either TRBD1 or TRBD2 may fit D (5 bases each). V was trimmed by 5 bases and J by 7 bases, leaving 21 bases between them. The CDR3 sequence is 16 residues long. The germline V gene has CDR1 SGHTA and CDR2 FQGTGA. CDR3 in amino acids: CASSPWGTDGRNEQFF. CDR3 in DNA: TGTGCCAGCAGCCCATGGGGGACCGATGGAAGGAATGAGCAGTTCTTC.

The rearrangement uses TRBV5-1 and TRBJ2-7, with D possibly TRBD1 on 5 matching bases. This CDR3 comprises 15 residues. The germline V gene encodes CDR1 SGHRS and CDR2 YFSETQ. Trimming removed 0 bases at V and 0 bases at J, with 10 bases between. This CDR3 is CASSLGQGFSYEQYF. The CDR3 bases are TGCGCCAGCAGCTTGGGGCAGGGCTTCTCCTACGAGCAGTACTTC.

This clonotype has at least ten counts. The gene calls are TRBV29-1 and TRBJ2-7; 7 bases line up with TRBD2. V lost 7 bases and J lost 0; bases outside the gene matches: 6. Germline-derived CDR1 and CDR2 are SQVTM and ANQGSEA. There are 13 residues in the CDR3. The CDR3 coding sequence is TGCAGCGGGGTCGGCGGGAGCTCCTACGAGCAGTACTTC. Translation: CSGVGGSSYEQYF.

A few counts support this clonotype. The CDR3 DNA follows: TGTGCCAGCAGCTCTGGCCACACAGATACGCAGTATTTT. Residues: CASSSGHTDTQYF. This sequence joins TRBV5-6 and TRBJ2-3; the D is unclear. The CDR3 covers 13 residues. The V gene lost 3 bases and the J gene lost 2 bases, with 7 bases spanning the gap. The germline V gene has CDR1 SGHDT and CDR2 YYEEEE.

This clonotype appeared a few times. The rearrangement joins TRBV29-1 to TRBJ2-3; 10 nucleotides line up with TRBD1. V lost 7 bases to trimming and J lost 3 bases; unmatched junction nucleotides: 7. Germline V gene data show CDR1 as SQVTM and CDR2 as ANQGSEA. This CDR3 is 14 amino acids long. The CDR3, as DNA: TGCAGCGAGGGACAGGGGACTAGTACAGATACGCAGTATTTT. It encodes CSEGQGTSTDTQYF.

This clonotype was observed a handful of times. The J gene is TRBJ1-1, the V gene TRBV7-9; unclear D gene. V was cut by 8 bases and J by 0 bases, with 4 bases left in between. Germline CDR1 and CDR2: SEHNR and FQNEAQ (reference sequence). This CDR3 spans 11 amino acids. The CDR3: CASGVNTEAFF. The CDR3, as DNA: TGTGCCAGCGGTGTGAACACTGAAGCTTTCTTT. The variable domain in full, with the rest retrieved from reference TRBV7-9 and TRBJ1-1, is DTGVSQNPRHKITKRGQNVTFRCDPISEHNRLYWYRQTLGQGPEFLTYFQNEAQLEKSRLLSDRFSAERPKGSFSTLEIQRTEQGDSAMYLCASGVNTEAFFGQGTRLTVV.

The J gene is TRBJ2-1, the V gene TRBV12-5, with a possible D match to TRBD2 (5 bases). This CDR3 is 18 amino acids long. Deletions cut 2 bases from V and 2 bases from J, with 19 bases between. CDR1 and CDR2 from the germline V gene are LGHNT and FRNRAP. In nucleotides, the CDR3 is TGTGCTAGTGGTTTGCCCACATGGGGAGAGGCCGCCTACAATGAGCAGTTCTTC. It codes for CASGLPTWGEAAYNEQFF.

This clonotype was detected a few times. The chain has TRBV14 and TRBJ2-1; D call uncertain. CDR1 and CDR2 from the germline V gene are SGHDN and FVKESK. V was pared by 5 bases and J by 6 bases, with 5 bases between. The CDR3 has 11 amino acids. As DNA, the CDR3 is TGTGCCAGCAGCGAGGTCAATGAGCAGTTCTTC. Translating gives CASSEVNEQFF.

Only a few counts were recorded for this clonotype. The chain combines TRBV9 with TRBJ2-5; D gene uncertain. The length of the CDR3 is 11 residues. Germline V gene data show CDR1 as SGDLS and CDR2 as YYNGEE. Trimming shortened V by 0 bases and J by 5 bases, and 2 bases separated the two germline ends. CDR3 in amino acids: CASSVDETQYF. The DNA for the CDR3 is TGTGCCAGCAGCGTAGATGAGACCCAGTACTTC.

This clonotype was found a few times. The genes are TRBV5-1 and TRBJ2-7; D possibly corresponds to TRBD2 (6 bases). V lost 7 bases, J lost 0 bases, and 11 bases lay in between. This CDR3 is built from 13 residues. The germline gives CDR1 SGHRS, CDR2 YFSETQ. The CDR3 bases are TGCGCCAGCCGGCGGGACGCCTCCTACGAGCAGTACTTC. Its protein product is CASRRDASYEQYF.

DNA of the CDR3: TGCGCCAGCAGCCAAGATCGGACAGGGGACTACGAGCAGTACTTC. Translating it yields CASSQDRTGDYEQYF. V is TRBV4-1 and J is TRBJ2-7; TRBD1 aligns across 9 bases. The junction had 3 bases not matched to a gene; V was cut back by 0 bases and J by 3 bases. This CDR3 contains 15 residues. In germline, CDR1 is MGHRA, CDR2 YSYEKL.

The rearrangement uses TRBV29-1 and TRBJ2-1, with 9 bases fitting TRBD2. Germline values: CDR1 SQVTM, CDR2 ANQGSEA. J was trimmed by 8 bases and V by 1 base; bases with no gene match: 12. CDR3 length: 16 residues. The CDR3, as DNA: TGCAGCGTTGAAGGGACTAGCGACCCACTGGACTATGAGCAGTTCTTC. Its protein product is CSVEGTSDPLDYEQFF.

The gene calls are TRBV29-1 and TRBJ2-7; 7 bases align to TRBD1. This CDR3 region has 14 residues. V shed 3 bases, J shed 3 bases, and the junction held 8 bases outside the gene matches. CDR1 is SQVTM and CDR2 is ANQGSEA in the germline V gene. CDR3 region: CSVDDRASSYEQYF. CDR3 nucleotides: TGCAGCGTTGACGACAGGGCCTCGAGCTACGAGCAGTACTTC.

This clonotype was seen more than once but under ten times. The chain couples TRBV4-2 to TRBJ2-4; tentatively, D is TRBD2 (5 bases). This CDR3 comprises 16 residues. V lost 1 base and J 7 bases, leaving 17 bases between the germline ends. Looked up from germline, CDR1 is LGHNA and CDR2 is YNFKEQ. CDR3 protein: CASSQALGYGMNIQYF. In DNA form, the CDR3 reads TGTGCCAGCAGCCAAGCCCTGGGGTACGGGATGAACATTCAGTACTTC.

The rearrangement joins TRBV7-9 to TRBJ2-1; TRBD2 agrees at 13 bases. Germline V gene sequence: CDR1 SEHNR, CDR2 FQNEAQ (reference sequence). V lost 5 bases and J lost 2; bases outside the gene matches: 6. The CDR3 sequence is 17 residues long. The CDR3 nucleotides read TGTGCCAGCAGCCCCCCGGGACTAGCGGGACCCTACAATGAGCAGTTCTTC. This gives the protein CASSPPGLAGPYNEQFF.

This clonotype was seen many times. J is TRBJ2-1 and V is TRBV4-1; D is uncertain. Per germline, CDR1 MGHRA and CDR2 YSYEKL. CDR3 size: 16 residues. The V end lost 0 bases, the J end lost 4 bases, and 13 bases lay between the germline ends. CDR3 residues: CASSQDARTDYNEQFF. CDR3 nucleotides: TGCGCCAGCAGCCAAGATGCTAGGACGGATTACAATGAGCAGTTCTTC.

Ten or more counts support this clonotype. J is TRBJ2-4 and V is TRBV5-6; TRBD2 might be the D (5 bases). From germline, CDR1 is SGHDT and CDR2 YYEEEE. The V and J ends lost 0 bases and 1 base respectively, with 11 bases between them. The CDR3 sequence is 16 residues long. In DNA form, the CDR3 reads TGTGCCAGCAGCTTGGGGGTTCGAGGGGCCAAAAACATTCAGTACTTC. This encodes CASSLGVRGAKNIQYF. The full variable domain, with the rest looked up from reference TRBV5-6 and TRBJ2-4, is DAGVTQSPTHLIKTRGQQVTLRCSPKSGHDTVSWYQQALGQGPQFIFQYYEEEERQRGNFPDRFSGHQFPNYSSELNVNALLLGDSALYLCASSLGVRGAKNIQYFGAGTRLSVL.

DNA for the CDR3: TGTGCCAGCAGTAGCGGGATGGGTGAGACCCAGTACTTC. It is translated as CASSSGMGETQYF. This chain connects TRBV7-9 to TRBJ2-5, with TRBD2 identical over 8 bases. The CDR3 spans 13 residues. Germline values: CDR1 SEHNR, CDR2 FQNEAQ (reference sequence). The V and J ends lost 6 bases and 5 bases, in that order; junction bases with no gene match: 5.

This clonotype was found a few times. The V call is TRBV29-1, the J call TRBJ2-7; D is possibly TRBD1 (6 bases). The CDR3 is 11 residues long. V gave up 1 base and J gave up 6 bases, with 7 bases separating them. The germline V gene encodes CDR1 SQVTM and CDR2 ANQGSEA. CDR3 nucleotides: TGCAGCGTTGAAGTGACAGGCGAGCAGTACTTC. Protein product: CSVEVTGEQYF.

V is TRBV19 and J is TRBJ2-7; D remains unclear. Germline V lookup: CDR1 LNHDA, CDR2 SQIVND (reference sequence). The CDR3 runs 13 residues. V lost 6 bases to trimming and J lost 4 bases, with 13 bases between them. The CDR3 nucleotides read TGTGCCAGTAGCCCTTCGTTATGGTACGAGCAGTACTTC. Encoded protein: CASSPSLWYEQYF.

The table lists this clonotype with a few counts. The chain combines TRBV5-1 with TRBJ2-7, with a possible D match to TRBD1 (6 bases). Germline V lookup: CDR1 SGHRS, CDR2 YFSETQ. Between the trimmed V and J ends, which lost 2 bases and 2 bases, there was a span of 17 bases. The CDR3 is made up of 16 amino acids. CDR3 in DNA: TGCGCCAGCAGCTTACCGACAGGCAAAAACCCCTACGAGCAGTACTTC. Translated: CASSLPTGKNPYEQYF.

The rearrangement links TRBV6-4 to TRBJ2-1; TRBD2 might be the D (6 bases). Per germline, CDR1 MRHNA and CDR2 SNTAGT. CDR3 length: 15 residues. Trimming cost V 4 bases and J 8 bases, with 18 bases left between them. The DNA for the CDR3 is TGTGCCAGCAGTGCACTCGCGGGACTGCGGGATGAGCAGTTCTTC. As protein: CASSALAGLRDEQFF.

The gene calls are TRBV3-1 and TRBJ2-1; 8 bases are shared with TRBD2. CDR3 size: 16 residues. V dropped 4 bases and J dropped 4; count of bases not matched to a gene: 9. Per germline, CDR1 LGHDT and CDR2 YNNKEL (reference sequence). CDR3 nucleotides: TGTGCCAGCAGCCGCACCGGTCTAGCGGGTTACAATGAGCAGTTCTTC. It yields the protein CASSRTGLAGYNEQFF.